This T cell receptor beta chain is from a study of T cell responses to AZD1222 COVID-19 vaccine. Study-level findings and limits: Regions left unmutated in variants are reportedly the target of nearly half of spike-specific TCRs.

Generated by immunoSEQ multiplex PCR, the TCRdb table keeps only in-frame clones and is missing some. Here the sample spans about 130,000 clones, approximately 88% being singletons. Turning to this clone: Antigen unknown.

The clonotype comes from an adult in good health. Sequenced here: peripheral blood, sampled on day 0 of AZD1222 vaccination.

The CDR3 nucleotides are TGTGCCAGCAGCTTACAAGAGACAGGGGGGACCGGGGAGCTGTTTTTT. Encoded protein: CASSLQETGGTGELFF. V and J are TRBV11-3 and TRBJ2-2; TRBD1 matches at 9 bases. The length of the CDR3 is 16 residues. The V segment lost 2 bases and the J segment 5 bases; nucleotides outside the gene matches: 6. The germline V gene has CDR1 SGHNT and CDR2 YENEEA. Filled out from reference TRBV11-3 and TRBJ2-2, the complete variable domain reads EAGVVQSPRYKIIEKKQPVAFWCNPISGHNTLYWYLQNLGQGPELLIRYENEEAVDDSQLPKDRFSAERLKGVDSTLKIQPAELGDSAVYLCASSLQETGGTGELFFGEGSRLTVL.